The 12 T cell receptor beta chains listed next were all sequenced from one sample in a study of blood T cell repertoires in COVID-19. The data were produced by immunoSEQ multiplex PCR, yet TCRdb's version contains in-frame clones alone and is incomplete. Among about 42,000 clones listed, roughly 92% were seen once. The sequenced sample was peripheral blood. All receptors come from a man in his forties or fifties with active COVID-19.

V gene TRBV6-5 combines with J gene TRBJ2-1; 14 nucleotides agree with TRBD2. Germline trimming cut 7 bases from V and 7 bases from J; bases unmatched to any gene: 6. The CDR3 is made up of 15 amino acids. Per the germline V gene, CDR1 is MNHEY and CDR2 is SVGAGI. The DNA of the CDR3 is TGTGCCAGCATATCCGGGACTAGCGGGAGTAATGAGCAGTTCTTC. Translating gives CASISGTSGSNEQFF.

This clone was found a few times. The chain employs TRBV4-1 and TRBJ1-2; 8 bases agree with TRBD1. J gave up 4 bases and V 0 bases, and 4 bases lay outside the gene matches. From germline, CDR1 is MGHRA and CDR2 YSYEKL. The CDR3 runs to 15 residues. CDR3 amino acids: CASSQDQGAGYGYTF. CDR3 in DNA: TGCGCCAGCAGCCAAGACCAGGGGGCAGGCTATGGCTACACCTTC.

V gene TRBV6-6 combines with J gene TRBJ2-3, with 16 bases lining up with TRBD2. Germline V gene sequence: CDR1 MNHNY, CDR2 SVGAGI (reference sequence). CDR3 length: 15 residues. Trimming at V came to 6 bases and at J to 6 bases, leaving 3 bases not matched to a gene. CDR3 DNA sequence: TGTGCCAGCAGACCGGGACTAGCGGGAGGGGATACGCAGTATTTT. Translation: CASRPGLAGGDTQYF.

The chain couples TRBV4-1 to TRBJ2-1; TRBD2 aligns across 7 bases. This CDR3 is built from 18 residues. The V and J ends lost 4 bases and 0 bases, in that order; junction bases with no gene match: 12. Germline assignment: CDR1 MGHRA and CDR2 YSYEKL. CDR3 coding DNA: TGCGCCAGCAGCCCAACTAGCGTCTCGAAGTTCTCCTACAATGAGCAGTTCTTC. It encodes CASSPTSVSKFSYNEQFF.

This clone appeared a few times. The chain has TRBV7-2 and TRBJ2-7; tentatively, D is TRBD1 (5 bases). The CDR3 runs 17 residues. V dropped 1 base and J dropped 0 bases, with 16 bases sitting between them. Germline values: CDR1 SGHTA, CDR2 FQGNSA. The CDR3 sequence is CASSLEATGLFSYEQYF. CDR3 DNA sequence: TGTGCCAGCAGCTTAGAGGCTACAGGCCTCTTCTCCTACGAGCAGTACTTC.

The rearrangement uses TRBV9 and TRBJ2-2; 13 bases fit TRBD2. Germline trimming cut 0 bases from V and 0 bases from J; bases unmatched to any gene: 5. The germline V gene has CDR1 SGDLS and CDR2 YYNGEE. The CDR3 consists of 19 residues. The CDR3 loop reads CASSVARTSGSTNTGELFF. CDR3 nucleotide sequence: TGTGCCAGCAGCGTAGCTAGGACTAGCGGGAGCACGAACACCGGGGAGCTGTTTTTT.

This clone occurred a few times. The CDR3 loop reads CASSTRGLAASNQQFF. CDR3 DNA: TGTGCCAGCAGCACAAGGGGACTAGCGGCCTCTAATCAGCAGTTCTTC. The chain combines TRBV2 with TRBJ2-1; TRBD2 matches at 11 bases. CDR3 length: 16 amino acids. Looked up from germline, CDR1 is SNHLY and CDR2 is FYNNEI. With 6 bases clipped from V and 11 bases from J, the junction kept 15 bases outside the gene matches.

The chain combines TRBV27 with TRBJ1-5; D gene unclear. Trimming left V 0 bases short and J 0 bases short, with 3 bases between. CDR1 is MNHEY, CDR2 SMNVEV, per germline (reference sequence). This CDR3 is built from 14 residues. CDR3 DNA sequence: TGTGCCAGCAGTTTATCCGGTAGCAATCAGCCCCAGCATTTT. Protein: CASSLSGSNQPQHF.

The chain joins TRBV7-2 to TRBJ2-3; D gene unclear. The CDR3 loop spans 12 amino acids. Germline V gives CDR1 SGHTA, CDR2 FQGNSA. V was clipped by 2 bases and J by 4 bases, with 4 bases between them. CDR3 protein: CASSLHSDTQYF. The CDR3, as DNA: TGTGCCAGCAGCTTACATTCAGATACGCAGTATTTT.

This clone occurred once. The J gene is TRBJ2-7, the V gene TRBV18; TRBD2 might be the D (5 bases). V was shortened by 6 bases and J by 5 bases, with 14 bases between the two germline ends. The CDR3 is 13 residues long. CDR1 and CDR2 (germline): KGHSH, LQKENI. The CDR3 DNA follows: TGTGCCAGCTCCCCGCCCGGGGTCAACGAGCAGTACTTC. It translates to CASSPPGVNEQYF.

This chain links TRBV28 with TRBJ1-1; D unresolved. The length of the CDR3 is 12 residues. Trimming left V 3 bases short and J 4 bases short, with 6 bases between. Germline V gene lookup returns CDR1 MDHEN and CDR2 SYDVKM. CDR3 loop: CASSFYPTEAFF. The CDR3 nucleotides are TGTGCCAGCAGTTTCTACCCCACTGAAGCTTTCTTT.

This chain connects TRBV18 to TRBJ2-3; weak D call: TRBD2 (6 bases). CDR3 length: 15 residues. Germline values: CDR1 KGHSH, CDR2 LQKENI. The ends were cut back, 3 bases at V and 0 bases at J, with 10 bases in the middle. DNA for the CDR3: TGTGCCAGCTCACCCCGGGACTTAAGCACAGATACGCAGTATTTT. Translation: CASSPRDLSTDTQYF.